The rows below give T cell receptor beta chains drawn from one sample of a study of cytomegalovirus exposure and HLA in healthy donors. The method was immunoSEQ multiplex PCR; TCRdb's version includes in-frame clones alone and lacks a portion of them. The table includes approximately 99,000 clones, about four fifths detected once. The sequencing sample was made of PBMCs. The receptors stem from a man in his forties in good health and CMV-seropositive. Both conserved end residues are part of each CDR3. A D gene is named only where the DNA matches it firmly. Expanded clones get a size class; other rows say once, few or many, or leave the size out.

V: TRBV7-9
J: TRBJ1-1
D: TRBD1
size: .
DNA: TGTGCCAGCAGCTTAGCGACTAGCAACAGGGGGCACACTGAAGCTTTCTTT
CDR3: CASSLATSNRGHTEAFF

V: TRBV28
J: TRBJ1-1
D: TRBD1
size: .
DNA: TGTGCCAGCACCCGAGGACAGGTGGGTAACACTGAAGCTTTCTTT
CDR3: CASTRGQVGNTEAFF

V: TRBV29-1
J: TRBJ1-4
D: .
size: .
DNA: TGCAGCGTAGCCTTACGACAGGACCTCGAACTGTTTTTT
CDR3: CSVALRQDLELFF

V: TRBV28
J: TRBJ2-7
D: .
size: .
DNA: TGTGCCAGCAGTTTGAGCACAGGGTACGAGCAGTACTTC
CDR3: CASSLSTGYEQYF

V: TRBV2
J: TRBJ2-1
D: .
size: .
DNA: TGTGCCAGCAGCCTCTCCCACGGGAGAAGTTTTTACAATGAGCAGTTCTTC
CDR3: CASSLSHGRSFYNEQFF

V: TRBV2
J: TRBJ1-4
D: .
size: .
DNA: TGTGCCAGCAAGGGGGCAACTAATGAAAAACTGTTTTTT
CDR3: CASKGATNEKLFF

V: TRBV5-1
J: TRBJ1-1
D: TRBD1
size: .
DNA: TGCGCCAGCAGCGGGGGACAGGGGGCGAACACTGAAGCTTTCTTT
CDR3: CASSGGQGANTEAFF

V: TRBV5-4
J: TRBJ2-2
D: TRBD1
size: .
DNA: TGTGCCAGCAGCCCAGGGGGCGCTCGCACCGGGGAGCTGTTTTTT
CDR3: CASSPGGARTGELFF

V: TRBV30
J: TRBJ1-3
D: .
size: .
DNA: TGTGCCTGCCACAGGGTTTCTGGAAACACCATATATTTT
CDR3: CACHRVSGNTIYF

V: TRBV18
J: TRBJ1-5
D: .
size: .
DNA: TGTGCCAGCTCACCAGCATTTACTGGCAATCAGCCCCAGCATTTT
CDR3: CASSPAFTGNQPQHF

V: TRBV2
J: TRBJ1-1
D: TRBD1
size: .
DNA: TGTGCCAGCAGTCTTACAGGGGGATCGGGCACTGAAGCTTTCTTT
CDR3: CASSLTGGSGTEAFF

V: TRBV28
J: TRBJ1-1
D: TRBD1
size: .
DNA: TGTGCCAGCATGTTAAGGACAGGCCGCGGGAACACTGAAGCTTTCTTT
CDR3: CASMLRTGRGNTEAFF

V: TRBV5-5
J: TRBJ1-2
D: .
size: few
DNA: TGTGCCAGCAGCTTGGCTCAGGCCGAAAGTAACTATGGCTACACCTTC
CDR3: CASSLAQAESNYGYTF

V: TRBV5-4
J: TRBJ1-2
D: TRBD1
size: .
DNA: TGTGCCAGCAGCGGGGACAGGGACACCTATGGCTACACCTTC
CDR3: CASSGDRDTYGYTF